The clone carrying this TCR beta chain was detected many times. This entry is derived from a study of Graves' ophthalmopathy and Graves' hyperthyroidism. Study in general: Peripheral blood samples were taken at initial diagnosis, before any treatment.

Lactation, pregnancy, uncontrolled infections and other autoimmune diseases were all grounds for excluding patients. Trimming shortened V by 3 bases and J by 5 bases, and 15 bases separated the two germline ends. Germline CDR1 SGDLS, CDR2 YYNGEE. The CDR3 is 14 amino acids. Beta-chain TCR CDR3 regions were amplified from RNA transcripts. First-round RT-PCR used HTBI primers; second-round multiplex PCR followed. A single record per CDR3 protein comes from TCRdb applying MiXCR to the multiplex PCR reads. The sample lists about 640,000 distinct CDR3 sequences; under 50% were seen once. The sample comprised peripheral blood. The gene calls are TRBV9 and TRBJ2-7; D might be TRBD2 (6 bases). The clonotype comes from an adult man with Graves' ophthalmopathy. CDR3 bases: TGTGCCAGCAGCGCGGCGGGATTGGTCGACGAGCAGTACTTC. Translated: CASSAAGLVDEQYF.